Below, one T cell receptor beta chain is given with its context. Its antigen remains unknown. It was from roughly 20-30 mg of unsorted bulk tissue that RNA and DNA were co-extracted. The sample comes from a study of tumor-infiltrating lymphocytes in primary liver carcinoma. As for the study in general: These were node-negative, non-metastatic T1-T3 tumors of about 4 to 11 cm. Study-wide results and caveats: Only about 7-25% of top clones occurred in every one of the five tumor regions.

Researchers generated TCR beta cDNA from approximately 500 ng of total RNA, relying on a constant-region primer. ARM-PCR was slightly modified, and three nested multiplex PCR rounds with it gave rise to the TCR beta libraries. TCRdb passed the multiplex PCR reads through MiXCR, listing each CDR3 protein once. This sample has under 200,000 distinct CDR3 sequences, with 70% to 90% found just once. Sequencing was done on a sample of tumor tissue from primary liver carcinoma. The source of this sequence is a man aged 35 to 55 with primary liver carcinoma and hepatitis B virus infection.

Here the CDR3 DNA reads TGTGCCAGCAGCATGTACGTGTTGATAGGACAGGGTAGCAGTGAGCAGTTCTTC. Translating it yields CASSMYVLIGQGSSEQFF. This chain connects TRBV5-5 to TRBJ2-1; 8 bases agree with TRBD1. Germline lookup yields CDR1 SGHKS and CDR2 YYEKEE (reference sequence). V lost 4 bases, J lost 9 bases, and 21 bases stayed unmatched. The length of the CDR3 is 18 residues.